Listed below are T cell receptor beta chains from one sample, sequenced in a study of blood T cell repertoires in COVID-19. The method was immunoSEQ multiplex PCR; TCRdb's version includes in-frame clones alone and lacks a portion of them. Here the sample spans around 270,000 clones, roughly 91% being singletons. Sequenced material: peripheral blood. The receptors shown here come from a man aged 35-49 years with acute or convalescent COVID-19. The CDR3 runs from the conserved cysteine through the conserved F or W. Fields, in order: CDR3 protein, V gene.

CASRPGTADYGYTF | TRBV13
CAWSVSGNLETQYF | TRBV30
CADTTVSGLGGTEAFF | TRBV5-4
CASSVAEGAGNEQFF | TRBV9
CASSEIGRVSAKNIQYF | TRBV11-2
CASSYSGTYTEAFF | TRBV6-5
CASGLGPGQGNSPLHF | TRBV12-5
CATSRDSTYEQYF | TRBV24-1
CASSQDSTGVRGYEQYF | TRBV4-2
CASSMSPTSETDTQYF | TRBV19
CASSIGTGSGYTF | TRBV19
CASSGTRGTEAFF | TRBV28
CASSGGAYEQYF | TRBV2
CASSYGTGDLLSYTF | TRBV6-5
CAWNGGLNTEAFF | TRBV30
CASSLRAGAGREKLFF | TRBV27
CASSSAGRDNEQFF | TRBV18
CASTLGAGFEAFF | TRBV6-5
CASSLSRQETQYF | TRBV7-3
CASSHRAGFTGELFF | TRBV3-1/TRBV3-2